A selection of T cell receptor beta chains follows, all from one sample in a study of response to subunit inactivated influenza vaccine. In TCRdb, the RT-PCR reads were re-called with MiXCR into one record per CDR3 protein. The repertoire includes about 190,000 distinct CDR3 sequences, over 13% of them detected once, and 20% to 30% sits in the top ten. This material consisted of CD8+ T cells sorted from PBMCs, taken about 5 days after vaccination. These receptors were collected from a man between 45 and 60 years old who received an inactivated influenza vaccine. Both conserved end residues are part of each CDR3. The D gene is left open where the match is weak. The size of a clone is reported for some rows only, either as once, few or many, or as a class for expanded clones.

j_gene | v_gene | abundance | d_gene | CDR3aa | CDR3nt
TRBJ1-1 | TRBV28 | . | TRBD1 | CASSLSGTGGAEAFF | TGTGCCAGCAGTTTGTCCGGGACAGGGGGGGCTGAAGCTTTCTTT
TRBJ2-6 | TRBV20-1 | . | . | CSVAEAGANVLTF | TGCAGTGTTGCCGAGGCTGGGGCCAACGTCCTGACTTTC
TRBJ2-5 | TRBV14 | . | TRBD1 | CASSQLDRAQETQYF | TGTGCCAGCAGCCAACTAGACAGGGCCCAAGAGACCCAGTACTTC
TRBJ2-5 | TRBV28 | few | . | CASSSDTEETQYF | TGTGCCAGCAGTTCTGACACCGAAGAGACCCAGTACTTC
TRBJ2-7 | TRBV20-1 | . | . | CSASTASSYEQYF | TGCAGTGCTTCCACCGCGAGCTCCTACGAGCAGTACTTC
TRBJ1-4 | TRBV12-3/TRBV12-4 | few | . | CASSQTGISTNEKLFF | TGTGCCAGCAGTCAGACAGGAATTTCAACTAATGAAAAACTGTTTTTT
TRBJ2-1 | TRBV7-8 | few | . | CASSLDRNEQFF | TGTGCCAGCAGCCTCGACCGCAATGAGCAGTTCTTC
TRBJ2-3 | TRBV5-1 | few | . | CASSLVVRLSTDTQYF | TGCGCCAGCAGCTTGGTTGTGAGATTAAGCACAGATACGCAGTATTTT
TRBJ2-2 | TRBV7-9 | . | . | CASSAGAVRELFF | TGTGCCAGCAGCGCTGGGGCAGTCCGGGAGCTGTTTTTT
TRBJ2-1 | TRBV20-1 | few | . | CSARDLAGSDNEQFF | TGCAGTGCTAGAGATCTGGCAGGGTCGGACAATGAGCAGTTCTTC
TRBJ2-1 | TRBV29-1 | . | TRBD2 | CSVETSGRNEQFF | TGCAGCGTTGAGACTAGCGGGAGAAATGAGCAGTTCTTC
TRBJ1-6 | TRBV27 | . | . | CASSLGDTLGSPLHF | TGTGCCAGCAGTTTAGGGGACACGCTAGGGTCACCCCTCCACTTT
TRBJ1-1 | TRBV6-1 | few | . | CASKVWQEDTEAFF | TGTGCCAGCAAGGTCTGGCAGGAGGACACTGAAGCTTTCTTT
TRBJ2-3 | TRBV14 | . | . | CASSQWRYTDTQYF | TGTGCCAGCAGCCAGTGGAGATACACAGATACGCAGTATTTT
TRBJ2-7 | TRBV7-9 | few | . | CASSAQGFSYEQYF | TGTGCCAGCAGCGCACAGGGTTTCTCCTACGAGCAGTACTTC
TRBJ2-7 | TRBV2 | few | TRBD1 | CASRERTGGYYEQYF | TGTGCCAGCAGAGAGAGGACAGGGGGCTATTACGAGCAGTACTTC
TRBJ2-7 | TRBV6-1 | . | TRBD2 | CASSGSAGAYEQYF | TGTGCCAGCAGTGGCTCGGCGGGAGCGTACGAGCAGTACTTC
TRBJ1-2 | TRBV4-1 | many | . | CASSQDGTIQGYTF | TGCGCCAGCAGCCAAGATGGGACCATCCAAGGCTACACCTTC
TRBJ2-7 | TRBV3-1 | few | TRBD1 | CASSRTGQRVPEQYF | TGTGCCAGCAGCCGCACGGGACAGAGAGTACCCGAGCAGTACTTC
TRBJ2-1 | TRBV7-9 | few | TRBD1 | CASIQGAHNEQFF | TGTGCCAGCATCCAGGGGGCCCACAATGAGCAGTTCTTC
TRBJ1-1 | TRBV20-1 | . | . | CSARGGRDTEAFF | TGCAGTGCTAGGGGGGGTCGCGACACTGAAGCTTTCTTT
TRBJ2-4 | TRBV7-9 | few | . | CASSSNIQYF | TGTGCCAGCAGCTCAAACATTCAGTACTTC
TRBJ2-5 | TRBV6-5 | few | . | CASSSLEWQAQETQYF | TGTGCCAGCAGTTCCCTTGAATGGCAGGCCCAAGAGACCCAGTACTTC
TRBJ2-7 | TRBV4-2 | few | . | CASSKSTGTNFDEQYF | TGTGCCAGCAGCAAAAGCACCGGGACCAACTTTGACGAGCAGTACTTC
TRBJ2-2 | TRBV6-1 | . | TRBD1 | CASTQDRGGTGELFF | TGTGCCAGCACTCAGGACAGGGGGGGCACCGGGGAGCTGTTTTTT
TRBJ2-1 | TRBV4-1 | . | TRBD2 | CASSQGLLAGVGYNEQFF | TGCGCCAGCAGCCAAGGCCTCCTAGCGGGAGTGGGCTACAATGAGCAGTTCTTC
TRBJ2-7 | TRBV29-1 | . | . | CSVAGSTYEQYF | TGCAGCGTTGCTGGGAGCACCTACGAGCAGTACTTC
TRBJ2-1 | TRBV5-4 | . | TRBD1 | CASSSYRGVHNEQFF | TGTGCCAGCAGCTCTTACAGGGGGGTACACAATGAGCAGTTCTTC
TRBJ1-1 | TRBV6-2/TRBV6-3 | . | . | CASSYEPGAGDTEAFF | TGTGCCAGCAGTTATGAGCCGGGAGCGGGGGACACTGAAGCTTTCTTT
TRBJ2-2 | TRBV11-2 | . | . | CASSLEPEEELFF | TGTGCCAGCAGCTTAGAACCTGAGGAGGAGCTGTTTTTT
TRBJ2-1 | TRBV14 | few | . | CASSQSGTGLYNEQFF | TGTGCCAGCAGCCAGTCCGGGACTGGCCTTTACAATGAGCAGTTCTTC
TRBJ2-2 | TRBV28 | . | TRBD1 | CASSLTGAGGELFF | TGTGCCAGCAGTTTAACAGGGGCTGGCGGGGAGCTGTTTTTT
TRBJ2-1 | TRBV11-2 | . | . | CASRKLTYNEQFF | TGTGCCAGCAGAAAACTTACCTACAATGAGCAGTTCTTC
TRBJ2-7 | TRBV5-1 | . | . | CASSPGSNSYEQYF | TGCGCCAGCAGCCCCGGGTCCAACTCCTACGAGCAGTACTTC
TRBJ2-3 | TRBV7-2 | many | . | CASSFGSGIPTDTQYF | TGTGCCAGCAGCTTTGGTTCTGGAATACCAACAGATACGCAGTATTTT
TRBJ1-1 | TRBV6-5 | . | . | CASSYNPTTEAFF | TGTGCCAGCAGTTACAACCCCACCACTGAAGCTTTCTTT
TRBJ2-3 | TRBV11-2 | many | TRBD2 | CASSYPSGGTDTQYF | TGTGCCAGCAGCTATCCTAGCGGTGGCACAGATACGCAGTATTTT
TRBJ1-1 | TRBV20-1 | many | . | CSARVGLTEAFF | TGCAGTGCCCGAGTGGGGTTGACTGAAGCTTTCTTT
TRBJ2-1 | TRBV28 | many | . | CASIVPRRFF | TGTGCCAGCATCGTACCCCGGCGGTTCTTC
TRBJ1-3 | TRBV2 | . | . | CASRGAGSVSTIYF | TGTGCCAGCAGGGGGGCCGGGTCGGTCTCCACCATATATTTT
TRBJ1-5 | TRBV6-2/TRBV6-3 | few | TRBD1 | CASSYSIGQGINQPQHF | TGTGCCAGCAGTTACTCGATTGGACAGGGGATCAATCAGCCCCAGCATTTT